This T cell receptor beta chain was identified during a study of shared clonotypes between healthy human individuals. Into CD45RA+ naive and CD45RA-negative memory subsets, the CD4+ cells were split. Regarding this clone: Antigen specificity is unknown.

Findings of the study overall: In several donors, about 5% of naive CD4 clonotypes appeared in common. Limitation of the genetic and exposure-history diversity represented came from the few donors. Sequencing depth was predicted to influence how clonotypes are shared among donors.

Generated by immunoSEQ multiplex PCR, the TCRdb table keeps only in-frame clones and is missing some. The table shows about 2.4 million clones, with 90% to 95% occurring only once. The junction had 7 bases not matched to a gene; V was cut back by 4 bases and J by 9 bases. The CDR3 sequence is 15 residues long. Germline assignment: CDR1 MNHNS and CDR2 SASEGT. Sequences were obtained from naive CD4+ T cells from PBMCs. Stated subset: CD45RA+ positively selected. This TCR derives from a man between 18 and 29 years old in good health. Some clones in this sample may be carry-over from other donors' samples. The chain is built from TRBV6-1 and TRBJ2-1; 12 bases map to TRBD1. The CDR3 here is CASSGDRGLRGEQFF. CDR3 DNA sequence: TGTGCCAGCAGTGGGGACAGGGGGCTACGGGGTGAGCAGTTCTTC.